The 12 T cell receptor beta chains presented below share a single source sample, sequenced in a study of blood T cell repertoires in COVID-19. The repertoire was sequenced with immunoSEQ multiplex PCR; TCRdb's copy has only in-frame clones and lacks some. In the table there are over 100,000 clones, around 86% of which are singletons. The specimen sequenced was peripheral blood. The receptors come from a woman in her sixties or seventies with COVID-19, enrolled during active disease.

V usage is TRBV3-1 (or the pseudogene TRBV3-2) and J usage is TRBJ1-5, with D perhaps TRBD1 (6 bases). This CDR3 has 15 amino acids. Germline-derived CDR1 and CDR2 are LGHDT and YNNKEL (reference sequence). V lost 0 bases and J lost 6, with 12 bases in between. CDR3: CASSQDRTAGQPQHF. The CDR3 DNA reads TGTGCCAGCAGCCAAGATAGGACAGCAGGTCAGCCCCAGCATTTT.

The chain employs TRBV11-2 and TRBJ2-7, with D hard to call. The germline V and J ends were trimmed by 0 bases and 0 bases, with 9 bases remaining between them. From germline, CDR1 is SGHAT and CDR2 FQNNGV. The CDR3 is 15 amino acids. The CDR3 is CASSLDSAGSYEQYF. In nucleotides, the CDR3 is TGTGCCAGCAGCTTAGATTCCGCAGGCTCCTACGAGCAGTACTTC.

This clone was recorded only once. The chain has TRBV7-9 and TRBJ1-1, with 9 bases that match TRBD1. The CDR3 length is 15 residues. The V segment lost 0 bases and the J segment 6 bases; nucleotides outside the gene matches: 5. CDR1 is SEHNR, CDR2 FQNEAQ, per germline (reference sequence). The CDR3 loop reads CASSLAGQGGAEAFF. DNA for the CDR3: TGTGCCAGCAGCTTAGCGGGACAGGGCGGCGCTGAAGCTTTCTTT.

The rearrangement uses TRBV7-8 and TRBJ1-2; 8 nucleotides line up with TRBD1. CDR1 is SGHVS, CDR2 FQNEAQ, per germline. This CDR3 contains 15 residues. Trimming cost V 6 bases and J 4 bases; bases outside gene matches: 10. This CDR3 reads CASSLAGQGGYGYTF. The CDR3 DNA is TGTGCCAGCAGTTTGGCCGGACAGGGCGGCTATGGCTACACCTTC.

The rearrangement links TRBV11-2 to TRBJ2-2; TRBD1 matches 12 bases. CDR3 length: 17 residues. Germline-derived CDR1 and CDR2 are SGHAT and FQNNGV. The ends lost 5 bases at V and 5 bases at J; junction bases unmatched: 9. The CDR3 sequence: CASSPSGTGGITGELFF. The CDR3 DNA sequence: TGTGCCAGCAGCCCGTCGGGGACAGGGGGCATAACCGGGGAGCTGTTTTTT.

V and J are TRBV11-2 and TRBJ1-4; tentative D call: TRBD1 (5 bases). V shed 8 bases and J shed 15 bases, with 19 bases lying between them. Germline CDR1 reads SGHAT; CDR2 reads FQNNGV. The CDR3 is 12 amino acids. DNA of the CDR3: TGTGCCAGCCGGTCAGCAGGGAGGTTGGTGTTTTTT. This translates into CASRSAGRLVFF.

V gene TRBV28 combines with J gene TRBJ2-7, with D possibly TRBD1 on 5 matching bases. Germline V gives CDR1 MDHEN, CDR2 SYDVKM. The CDR3 contains 14 residues. Between the trimmed V and J ends, which lost 11 bases and 4 bases, there was a span of 21 bases. In DNA, the CDR3 is TGTGCCTCCTTAGCCCTCACAGGAGATTACGAGCAGTACTTC. This translates into CASLALTGDYEQYF.

This clone was seen a few times. In the same sample, other DNA sequences code for this CDR3. The rearrangement uses TRBV5-1 and TRBJ2-1, with 8 bases fitting TRBD1. CDR3 length equals 15 residues. The V gene's germline CDR1 is SGHRS and CDR2 YFSETQ. Trimming cost V 0 bases and J 5 bases; bases outside gene matches: 4. This CDR3 is CASSLAGQGNNEQFF. CDR3 DNA: TGCGCCAGCAGCTTGGCCGGACAGGGTAACAATGAGCAGTTCTTC.

The chain combines TRBV7-2 with TRBJ1-6; D gene unclear. Trimming removed 1 base at V and 8 bases at J, with 6 bases between. Germline lookup yields CDR1 SGHTA and CDR2 FQGNSA. The CDR3 has 13 residues. CDR3 amino acids: CASSLDIDSPLHF. The CDR3 DNA reads TGTGCCAGCAGCTTAGATATCGATTCACCCCTCCACTTT.

The V gene is TRBV6-4, the J gene TRBJ2-3, with 9 nucleotides matching TRBD2. From germline, CDR1 is MRHNA and CDR2 SNTAGT. This CDR3 region has 17 residues. With 4 bases clipped from V and 11 bases from J, the junction kept 19 bases outside the gene matches. The DNA of the CDR3 is TGTGCCAGCAGTGCGACCAGCGGGGGGCCCGGGCCGTGGGGGCAGTATTTT. Protein sequence: CASSATSGGPGPWGQYF.

This chain connects TRBV23-1 to TRBJ1-1; 8 positions agree with TRBD1. TRBV23-1 counts as an open reading frame of uncertain function. The CDR3 contains 18 residues. After removal of 2 bases from V and 3 bases from J, the junction contained 14 bases not matched to a gene. The DNA for the CDR3 is TGCGCCAGCAGTCAAAGCCGCACTTCTGGACAGGGCGACACTGAAGCTTTCTTT. Protein: CASSQSRTSGQGDTEAFF.

The rearrangement links TRBV5-1 to TRBJ1-2, with TRBD1 matching over 8 bases. The CDR3 has 14 residues. V lost 2 bases, J lost 4 bases, and 4 bases stayed unmatched. CDR1 SGHRS and CDR2 YFSETQ come from the germline V gene. The CDR3 loop is CASSLQGQGYGYTF. CDR3 DNA: TGCGCCAGCAGCTTACAAGGACAGGGCTATGGCTACACCTTC.